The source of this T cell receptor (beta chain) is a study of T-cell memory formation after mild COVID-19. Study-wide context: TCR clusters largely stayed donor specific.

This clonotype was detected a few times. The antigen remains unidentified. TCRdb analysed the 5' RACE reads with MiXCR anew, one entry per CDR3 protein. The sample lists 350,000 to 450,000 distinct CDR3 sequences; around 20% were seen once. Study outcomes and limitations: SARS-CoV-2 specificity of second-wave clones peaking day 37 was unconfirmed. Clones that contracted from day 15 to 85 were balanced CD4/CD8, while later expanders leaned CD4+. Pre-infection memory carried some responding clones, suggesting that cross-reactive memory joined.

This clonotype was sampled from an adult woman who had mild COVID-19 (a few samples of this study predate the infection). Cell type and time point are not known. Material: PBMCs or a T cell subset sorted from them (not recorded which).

CDR3 amino acids: CASSLDEGYEQYF. DNA of the CDR3: TGTGCCAGCAGCTTAGATGAGGGTTACGAGCAGTACTTC. This chain connects TRBV7-6 to TRBJ2-7; D may be TRBD2 (5 bases). V lost 1 base, J lost 4 bases, and 8 bases lay in between. Germline lookup yields CDR1 SGHVS and CDR2 FNYEAQ. The CDR3 totals 13 residues.